The present TCR beta chain was sequenced within a study of T-cell reconstitution after alpha-beta-depleted transplantation in children. Study conclusions and caveats: TCRbeta diversity was high at day 60 in some patients (a result of surviving recipient T cells and thymic progenitors). Roughly two months post-transplant, alpha-beta T cells reportedly originated from several hundred graft clones that had expanded. Most T-cell counts and diversity one year after the transplant came from T cells that were newly produced.

Germline values: CDR1 SEHNR, CDR2 FQNEAQ (reference sequence). The CDR3 contains 17 residues. Trimming stripped 5 bases from V and 2 bases from J, with 22 bases between. For TCRbeta, the library was prepared with unique molecular identifiers. TCRdb ran MiXCR on the PCR reads and lists one entry per CDR3 protein. The table shows about 400,000 distinct CDR3 sequences, with roughly 17% occurring only once. To note about this clonotype: What it recognizes is unknown.

The sequencing used PBMCs, mostly from graft donor cells, collected 360 days after TCRalphabeta/CD19-depleted stem cell transplant. This receptor was obtained from a boy in the first two years of life who had a stem cell transplant for Wiskott-Aldrich syndrome, so the T cells may come from the graft donor. This rearrangement joins TRBV7-9 to TRBJ2-7, with D uncertain. The CDR3 region is CASSPRQIISPPYEQYF. CDR3 DNA sequence: TGTGCCAGCAGCCCTAGACAAATCATCTCCCCCCCCTACGAGCAGTACTTC.